This T cell receptor beta chain was recovered during a study of cytomegalovirus exposure and HLA in healthy donors. Findings and caveats of the study: The classifier reportedly diagnosed cytomegalovirus status with high specificity and sensitivity.

Only in-frame clones appear in the TCRdb table, and some are missing; sequencing was by immunoSEQ multiplex PCR. In the table there are 130,000 or so clones, over 85% of which are singletons. Of note for this clone: As yet, its antigen is unknown.

This TCR was recovered from a man in his thirties or forties in good health and CMV-seronegative. Specimen: PBMCs.

The CDR3 here is CASSSPGQPNYGYTF. In DNA, the CDR3 is TGTGCCAGCAGTTCCCCGGGACAACCCAACTATGGCTACACCTTC. This chain connects TRBV6-5 to TRBJ1-2; tentatively, D is TRBD1 (6 bases). V lost 4 bases and J 2 bases, leaving 14 bases between the germline ends. The length of the CDR3 is 15 residues. Germline V lookup: CDR1 MNHEY, CDR2 SVGAGI.